This passage covers 9 T cell receptor beta chains from one sample sequenced in a study of T-cell memory formation after mild COVID-19. In TCRdb, the 5' RACE reads were re-called with MiXCR into one record per CDR3 protein. The repertoire includes tens of thousands of distinct CDR3 sequences, around 14% of them detected once, and around 29% sits in the top ten. Sequenced material: PBMCs or a T cell subset sorted from them (not recorded which). The receptors stem from an adult woman who had mild COVID-19 (a few samples of this study predate the infection). Cell type and time point are not known.

This chain joins TRBV7-6 and TRBJ2-7, with D possibly being TRBD1 (5 bases). This CDR3 has 14 amino acids. CDR1 is SGHVS, CDR2 FNYEAQ, per germline. V dropped 5 bases and J dropped 3 bases, with 14 bases sitting between them. Here the CDR3 DNA reads TGTGCCAGCAGCCCGGCGCAGGGTTACTACGAGCAGTACTTC. Amino acid sequence: CASSPAQGYYEQYF.

The rearrangement joins TRBV10-3 to TRBJ1-1; no clear D. The CDR3 length is 13 residues. CDR1 and CDR2 from the germline V gene are ENHRY and SYGVKD. The ends were cut back, 4 bases at V and 1 base at J, with 7 bases in the middle. The CDR3 region has the DNA TGTGCCATCAGTGGGTCAGCGAACACTGAAGCTTTCTTT. This translates into CAISGSANTEAFF.

There are many counts of this clonotype. The chain employs TRBV29-1 and TRBJ2-3; 10 bases are a match to TRBD2. J gave up 2 bases and V 5 bases, and 7 bases lay outside the gene matches. The V gene's germline CDR1 is SQVTM and CDR2 ANQGSEA. The CDR3 contains 15 residues. CDR3: CSVPTLAGVTDTQYF. CDR3 in DNA: TGCAGCGTTCCAACGCTAGCGGGAGTCACAGATACGCAGTATTTT.

The chain recombines TRBV20-1 with TRBJ1-5, with a tentative D call TRBD1 (5 bases). The V end lost 0 bases, the J end lost 7 bases, and 13 bases lay between the germline ends. Germline values: CDR1 DFQATT, CDR2 SNEGSKA (reference sequence). The CDR3 length is 14 residues. CDR3 DNA: TGCAGTGCTAGAGAGAGCGGGGGTGGGCAGCCCCAGCATTTT. Its translation is CSARESGGGQPQHF.

The table lists this clonotype with a few counts. The V and J genes are TRBV18 and TRBJ1-1; D gene unclear. V lost 6 bases to trimming and J lost 4 bases, with 9 bases between them. Per the germline V gene, CDR1 is KGHSH and CDR2 is LQKENI. This CDR3 contains 12 residues. CDR3 protein: CASSLVGTEAFF. The CDR3 DNA is TGTGCCAGCTCCCTGGTCGGCACTGAAGCTTTCTTT.

There are a few counts of this clonotype. This chain links TRBV10-3 with TRBJ2-5, with D perhaps matching TRBD1 or TRBD2 (5 bases each). The germline gives CDR1 ENHRY, CDR2 SYGVKD. CDR3 length: 15 residues. Trimming took off 8 bases at V and 1 base at J, with 17 bases between the two ends. Here the CDR3 reads CAIGGPGGTQETQYF. Written as DNA, the CDR3 is TGTGCCATCGGGGGTCCTGGGGGAACCCAAGAGACCCAGTACTTC.

This clonotype has just a few counts. The genes are TRBV12-5 and TRBJ2-7, with D perhaps being TRBD1 or TRBD2 (6 bases each). The CDR3 consists of 13 residues. CDR1 and CDR2 from the germline V gene are LGHNT and FRNRAP. V was pared by 4 bases and J by 3 bases, with 10 bases between. The DNA of the CDR3 is TGTGCTAGTGGTTCGGGGGCCTACTACGAGCAGTACTTC. Translation gives CASGSGAYYEQYF.

V is TRBV5-1 and J is TRBJ2-3; D is unclear. The CDR3 extends over 16 amino acids. Germline V CDR1 and CDR2: SGHRS, YFSETQ. The V and J ends lost 0 bases and 5 bases respectively, with 16 bases between them. The CDR3 sequence is CASSLARQIRQDTQYF. The DNA of the CDR3 is TGCGCCAGCAGCTTGGCCCGACAAATCCGGCAAGATACGCAGTATTTT. The full variable domain, completed using reference TRBV5-1 and TRBJ2-3, is KAGVTQTPRYLIKTRGQQVTLSCSPISGHRSVSWYQQTPGQGLQFLFEYFSETQRNKGNFPGRFSGRQFSNSRSEMNVSTLELGDSALYLCASSLARQIRQDTQYFGPGTRLTVL.

The chain combines TRBV27 with TRBJ2-3; D is unclear. The V gene's germline CDR1 is MNHEY and CDR2 SMNVEV (reference sequence). V shed 5 bases and J shed 2 bases, with 17 bases lying between them. This CDR3 is built from 16 residues. The CDR3 region is CASSPHMGAPTDTQYF. The CDR3 nucleotides are TGTGCCAGCAGTCCCCACATGGGCGCTCCCACAGATACGCAGTATTTT.